The next 13 T cell receptor beta chains were all read from a single sample in a study of T cell changes during pregnancy in multiple sclerosis. Profiled with immunoSEQ multiplex PCR; TCRdb holds only in-frame clones, not every one. The sample contains 80,000 to 100,000 clones, approximately 93% of which appear only once. Source: peripheral blood, taken after pregnancy. The receptors stem from a female donor with multiple sclerosis, enrolled in a pregnancy study.

The chain combines TRBV28 with TRBJ2-7, with 7 bases identical to TRBD2. Germline V CDR1 and CDR2: MDHEN, SYDVKM. This CDR3 region has 14 residues. J lost 5 bases, V lost 7 bases, and 11 bases had no gene match. CDR3 loop: CASTLAEPRNEQYF. Written as DNA, the CDR3 is TGTGCCAGCACCCTAGCGGAGCCGAGGAACGAGCAGTACTTC. The whole variable domain, remainder taken from reference TRBV28 and TRBJ2-7, is DVKVTQSSRYLVKRTGEKVFLECVQDMDHENMFWYRQDPGLGLRLIYFSYDVKMKEKGDIPEGYSVSREKKERFSLILESASTNQTSMYLCASTLAEPRNEQYFGPGTRLTVT.

V is TRBV11-2 and J is TRBJ1-2, with D perhaps TRBD1 (6 bases). The V and J ends lost 1 base and 1 base respectively, with 7 bases between them. This CDR3 contains 14 residues. The germline V gene encodes CDR1 SGHAT and CDR2 FQNNGV. The CDR3 sequence: CASSLGQVNYGYTF. The CDR3 DNA is TGTGCCAGCAGCTTAGGACAGGTTAACTATGGCTACACCTTC.

V usage is TRBV5-6 and J usage is TRBJ2-3; weak D call: TRBD1 (5 bases). V gave up 1 base and J gave up 0 bases, with 12 bases separating them. This CDR3 comprises 16 residues. From germline, CDR1 is SGHDT and CDR2 YYEEEE. This CDR3 is CASSLSIAGSTDTQYF. The CDR3 coding sequence is TGTGCCAGCAGCTTGTCTATAGCAGGGAGCACAGATACGCAGTATTTT. Combining the CDR3 with reference TRBV5-6 and TRBJ2-3 gives the whole variable domain DAGVTQSPTHLIKTRGQQVTLRCSPKSGHDTVSWYQQALGQGPQFIFQYYEEEERQRGNFPDRFSGHQFPNYSSELNVNALLLGDSALYLCASSLSIAGSTDTQYFGPGTRLTVL.

The chain recombines TRBV7-9 with TRBJ2-1; 7 bases map to TRBD2. The CDR3 is 14 residues long. Losses at the gene ends were 3 bases for V and 2 bases for J; bases not matched to a gene: 1. Germline V gives CDR1 SEHNR, CDR2 FQNEAQ (reference sequence). This CDR3 is CASSFAGAYNEQFF. CDR3 bases: TGTGCCAGCAGCTTTGCGGGAGCCTACAATGAGCAGTTCTTC.

The rearrangement links TRBV11-2 to TRBJ1-2; 10 bases are shared with TRBD1. V shed 5 bases and J 8 bases; nucleotides not matched to a gene: 5. Germline assignment: CDR1 SGHAT and CDR2 FQNNGV. This CDR3 is 13 amino acids long. The CDR3 spells CASSRGQGGGYTF. CDR3 coding DNA: TGTGCCAGCAGCCGCGGACAGGGGGGCGGCTACACCTTC. The complete variable domain, with remaining parts taken from reference TRBV11-2 and TRBJ1-2, reads EAGVAQSPRYKIIEKRQSVAFWCNPISGHATLYWYQQILGQGPKLLIQFQNNGVVDDSQLPKDRFSAERLKGVDSTLKIQPAKLEDSAVYLCASSRGQGGGYTFGSGTRLTVV.

The genes are TRBV9 and TRBJ1-5; 9 nucleotides agree with TRBD1. Germline V gene lookup returns CDR1 SGDLS and CDR2 YYNGEE. Trimming removed 4 bases from V and 1 base from J; junction bases left unmatched: 3. The CDR3 covers 15 residues. The CDR3 nucleotides are TGTGCCAGCAGCACGGGACAGGGAAGCAATCAGCCCCAGCATTTT. Translation: CASSTGQGSNQPQHF.

The gene calls are TRBV23-1 and TRBJ2-5; a possible D gene is TRBD1 (6 bases). TRBV23-1 is identified as an open reading frame with a role that is uncertain. Trimming stripped 1 base from V and 4 bases from J, with 16 bases between. The CDR3 is made up of 16 amino acids. The CDR3 sequence: CASSQWGAGAGETQYF. DNA of the CDR3: TGCGCCAGCAGTCAATGGGGAGCAGGGGCCGGAGAGACCCAGTACTTC.

The CDR3 here is CASSPSGTSGRLNTGELFF. The CDR3 DNA follows: TGCGCCAGCAGCCCCTCCGGGACTAGCGGGCGGCTGAACACCGGGGAGCTGTTTTTT. The V gene is TRBV5-1, the J gene TRBJ2-2, with TRBD2 identical over 12 bases. V shed 4 bases and J 1 base; nucleotides not matched to a gene: 11. The CDR3 totals 19 residues. The germline gives CDR1 SGHRS, CDR2 YFSETQ.

The chain has TRBV5-1 and TRBJ2-2; 7 bases fit TRBD1. This CDR3 has 13 amino acids. Trimming cost V 5 bases and J 6 bases; bases outside gene matches: 4. CDR1 and CDR2 (germline): SGHRS, YFSETQ. CDR3 sequence (DNA): TGCGCCAGCAGGTCAGGGGGAGCCGGGGAGCTGTTTTTT. Amino acids: CASRSGGAGELFF.

The rearrangement links TRBV30 to TRBJ2-3, with D perhaps TRBD2 (5 bases). The V gene lost 4 bases and the J gene lost 0 bases, with 8 bases spanning the gap. This CDR3 is 13 amino acids long. From germline, CDR1 is GTSNPN and CDR2 SVGIG (reference sequence). DNA of the CDR3: TGTGCCTGGACCAGCGGTAGCACAGATACGCAGTATTTT. Encoded protein: CAWTSGSTDTQYF. The full variable domain, its missing parts supplied by reference TRBV30 and TRBJ2-3, is SQTIHQWPATLVQPVGSPLSLECTVEGTSNPNLYWYRQAAGRGLQLLFYSVGIGQISSEVPQNLSASRPQDRQFILSSKKLLLSDSGFYLCAWTSGSTDTQYFGPGTRLTVL.

The rearrangement joins TRBV5-5 to TRBJ1-3, with a weak D call TRBD1 (6 bases). The CDR3 covers 16 residues. Trimming took off 5 bases at V and 0 bases at J, with 15 bases between the two ends. CDR1 SGHKS and CDR2 YYEKEE come from the germline V gene (reference sequence). CDR3 DNA: TGTGCCAGCAGGCCTGGTGGGGGCCTCTCTGGAAACACCATATATTTT. This sequence encodes CASRPGGGLSGNTIYF.

This clone was seen once. The chain uses TRBV5-4 and TRBJ1-1; D gene ambiguous. Germline CDR1 and CDR2: SGHNT and YYREEE (reference sequence). V was pared by 0 bases and J by 3 bases, with 3 bases between. The CDR3 contains 12 residues. This CDR3 is CASSLAYTEAFF. The CDR3 DNA sequence: TGTGCCAGCAGCTTGGCGTACACTGAAGCTTTCTTT.

V is TRBV30 and J is TRBJ2-7; tentatively, D is TRBD1 (6 bases). Germline V CDR1 and CDR2: GTSNPN, SVGIG (reference sequence). The CDR3 contains 14 residues. Between the trimmed V and J ends, which lost 8 bases and 5 bases, there was a span of 22 bases. CDR3: CARNLRGRNHEQYF. DNA of the CDR3: TGTGCCCGAAACCTCAGGGGAAGAAACCACGAGCAGTACTTC.